This T cell receptor (beta chain) was sequenced during a study of T cell responses to AZD1222 COVID-19 vaccine (dated by TCRdb to 2020 to 2023). Concerning the study at large: Because spike-specific TCR depth and breadth did not differ between the two schedules, AZD1222 recipients who got a second dose at roughly 4 weeks were pooled with those who got a second dose at roughly 12 weeks. Trial participants were enrolled by age into subgroups of 18-55, 56-69 and 70-plus years, and around 150, 29 and 61 TCR-sequenced participants, respectively, were included in these subgroups. TCR sequencing covered roughly 230 trial participants: around 210 given two doses of AZD1222 and around 25 given two doses of MenACWY control vaccine.

The time point label here, explained by the study, means: baseline before first vaccination. The vaccinee samples were drawn from two UK trials, COV001 and COV002, one of which was a single-blind randomized controlled phase 2/3 trial testing AZD1222 (ChAdOx1 nCoV-19) in healthy adults. Trial participant PBMC samples were collected at day 0 and day 28 after the second dose for TCRbeta chain sequencing. As to this clone: Its antigen is currently not known. Per-nucleotide qualities are absent, and no much larger clonotype sits a single base away.

The junction carries 0 bases between V and J, which are trimmed by 2 bases and 2 bases respectively. The CDR3 numbers 11 residues from cysteine through phenylalanine. Of all the DNA, just the CDR3 is kept, 33 bases in frame from base 1. Reading the germline V gene gives CDR1 MGHDK and CDR2 SYGVNS. What the research found in general, with its limitations: Reportedly, close to half of the unique spike-specific TCRs recognized epitopes lying outside the regions that are mutated in the B.1.351 and B.1.1.7 variants. Spike-specific TCR breadth and depth rose significantly after two AZD1222 doses compared with day 0 and with MenACWY recipients. Participants were mostly white British, with more females than males. The authors suggested clonal diversity may have been underestimated. Vaccine-associated CD4 TCRs spanned the whole spike protein, with dominant responses in regions 160-218 and 743-854. The 56-69-year group was small, and its depth increase did not reach significance, likely because of low power. Because no samples from the day 14 peak response were available, repertoires could be characterized only after the peak T cell response. Conclusions about previously exposed vaccinees are limited, since just a handful of AZD1222 recipients were seropositive for SARS-CoV-2 at baseline.

The CDR3 regions of human TCRbeta chains were subjected to immunosequencing. As for the original processing: Repertoire TCRs were matched against a reference library of SARS-CoV-2-specific TCRs generated with the MIRA antigen-specificity platform. Breadth meant the fraction of unique TCRs that were SARS-CoV-2-associated, whereas depth meant the fraction of total T cells that were SARS-CoV-2-associated. Using the MIRA data, each spike-specific TCR was mapped to the spike region that the TCR reacts to and placed in a CD4 or CD8 class. Log10-transformed breadth and depth values were compared by one-way ANOVA with Sidak's multiple comparisons tests. TCRdb re-hosts the immuneACCESS table, in-frame sequences only. Its copies lack some clones; in the studies checked, an unresolved V gene accounts for under half of them, and the cause for the rest is not known. V and J calls and clone size are copied from that table; D and trimming were computed from the DNA. The sample includes 150,000 or so clones, with 80% to 90% observed a single time. The ten largest make up just under 3% of the sample.

This TCR came from an adult in good health. The V and J genes are TRBV25-1 and TRBJ1-2; the D gene remains uncertain. Here the sequenced sample was peripheral blood, taken on day 0 of AZD1222 vaccination. The CDR3 loop reads CASSENYGYTF. The DNA reads as follows: TGTGCCAGCAGTGAAAACTATGGCTACACCTTC.